This entry lists 25 T cell receptor beta chains sequenced from one sample in a study of blood T cells in healthy people across ages. The second PCR ran about 7 to 12 cycles with a sample-barcoded 5' primer and J-beta primers. From the 5' RACE reads, TCRdb called clonotypes with MiXCR, one entry per CDR3 protein. This table holds around 1,800,000 distinct CDR3 sequences, around 40% found once. The specimen sequenced was blood. Receptors originate from a human donor in good health.

The chain combines TRBV4-3 with TRBJ2-5; 12 positions agree with TRBD2. Trimming took 5 bases from V and 4 from J; bases not matched to a gene: 5. The CDR3 runs 15 residues. The germline CDR1 and CDR2 sequences are LGHNA and YSLEER. The CDR3 protein is CASSAGTSGPETQYF. As DNA, the CDR3 is TGCGCCAGCAGCGCCGGGACTAGCGGGCCAGAGACCCAGTACTTC.

In this sample, this clonotype turned up many times. V and J are TRBV9 and TRBJ2-7; no reliable D call. Germline lookup yields CDR1 SGDLS and CDR2 YYNGEE. V lost 0 bases and J lost 2, with 6 bases in between. The CDR3 covers 13 residues. This chain's CDR3 is CASSVAEPYEQYF. DNA for the CDR3: TGTGCCAGCAGCGTAGCTGAGCCCTACGAGCAGTACTTC.

V and J are TRBV27 and TRBJ2-1, with TRBD1 matching over 8 bases. V lost 7 bases to trimming and J lost 6 bases; unmatched junction nucleotides: 8. Looked up from germline, CDR1 is MNHEY and CDR2 is SMNVEV (reference sequence). The CDR3 sequence is 14 residues long. The CDR3 bases are TGTGCCAGCACCATTGGACAGGGATCCAATGAGCAGTTCTTC. Its translation: CASTIGQGSNEQFF.

At least ten counts were recorded for this clonotype. The gene calls are TRBV29-1 and TRBJ2-5; no clear D gene. Germline lookup yields CDR1 SQVTM and CDR2 ANQGSEA. With 7 bases removed from V and 4 bases from J, the gap between germline ends came to 16 bases. The CDR3 length is 13 residues. The CDR3 DNA is TGCAGCGCTAAATCCCAATTGGGAGAGACCCAGTACTTC. Its protein is CSAKSQLGETQYF.

This clonotype was seen a handful of times. The rearrangement links TRBV12-3 or TRBV12-4 to TRBJ2-3; D possibly corresponds to TRBD1 (5 bases). This CDR3 is built from 13 residues. Trimming pared 3 bases from V and 8 bases from J, leaving 12 bases between. This chain's CDR3 is CASSLGRYGTQYF. CDR3 DNA: TGTGCCAGCAGTTTGGGGCGTTACGGTACGCAGTATTTT.

The chain is built from TRBV5-1 and TRBJ2-7, with D perhaps assigned TRBD1 or TRBD2 (5 bases each). The CDR3 loop spans 15 amino acids. V lost 4 bases, J lost 0 bases, and 14 bases lay in between. Germline CDR1 is SGHRS and CDR2 is YFSETQ. The chain's CDR3 is CASSHGTSSSYEQYF. DNA of the CDR3: TGCGCCAGCAGCCATGGGACGTCCAGCTCCTACGAGCAGTACTTC.

This clonotype was seen only a few times. The chain is built from TRBV4-1 and TRBJ1-6; D unresolved. This CDR3 has 15 residues. Looked up from germline, CDR1 is MGHRA and CDR2 is YSYEKL. V dropped 4 bases and J dropped 5 bases, with 12 bases sitting between them. The CDR3 protein is CASSLLDGDNSPLHF. For the CDR3, the DNA is TGCGCCAGCAGCCTACTTGACGGGGATAATTCACCCCTCCACTTT.

The J gene is TRBJ1-2, the V gene TRBV6-6, with D possibly TRBD1 on 5 matching bases. The V end lost 3 bases, the J end lost 8 bases, and 13 bases lay between the germline ends. The CDR3 runs 13 residues. CDR1 and CDR2 (germline): MNHNY, SVGAGI (reference sequence). DNA of the CDR3: TGTGCCAGCAGTTATCTAGGGGATTCCGGCTACACCTTC. Encoded protein: CASSYLGDSGYTF.

This rearrangement joins TRBV4-3 to TRBJ2-3; 12 nucleotides align to TRBD2. V dropped 9 bases and J dropped 5; count of bases not matched to a gene: 12. Germline CDR1 is LGHNA and CDR2 is YSLEER. This CDR3 spans 16 amino acids. CDR3 in DNA: TGCGCCAGAAGTAGCCTAGCGGGGGGGCTTGGAGATACGCAGTATTTT. Amino acid sequence: CARSSLAGGLGDTQYF.

The rearrangement links TRBV5-5 to TRBJ1-5; no reliable D call. CDR1 is SGHKS, CDR2 YYEKEE, per germline (reference sequence). Trimming removed 1 base at V and 0 bases at J, with 11 bases between. The CDR3 is 16 amino acids. The CDR3 DNA is TGTGCCAGCAGCTTGTGGGAAACAAATAGCAATCAGCCCCAGCATTTT. Translation: CASSLWETNSNQPQHF. Full variable domain (missing parts from reference TRBV5-5 and TRBJ1-5): DAGVTQSPTHLIKTRGQQVTLRCSPISGHKSVSWYQQVLGQGPQFIFQYYEKEERGRGNFPDRFSARQFPNYSSELNVNALLLGDSALYLCASSLWETNSNQPQHFGDGTRLSIL.

This chain links TRBV4-2 with TRBJ1-1, with D possibly TRBD1 on 5 matching bases. The CDR3 is 15 amino acids. The V gene's germline CDR1 is LGHNA and CDR2 YNFKEQ. Trimming shortened V by 1 base and J by 9 bases, and 18 bases separated the two germline ends. CDR3 sequence reads: CASSQAVEGRLQAFF. As DNA, the CDR3 is TGTGCCAGCAGCCAAGCCGTGGAGGGGCGACTTCAAGCTTTCTTT.

The chain carries TRBV10-3 and TRBJ1-6, with 8 positions matching TRBD1. Germline trimming cut 5 bases from V and 5 bases from J; bases unmatched to any gene: 11. This CDR3 comprises 17 residues. Germline V gives CDR1 ENHRY, CDR2 SYGVKD. The CDR3 bases are TGTGCCATCAGTCAAATCGACAGGGGTTCGGATAATTCACCCCTCCACTTT. It specifies CAISQIDRGSDNSPLHF.

The rearrangement uses TRBV4-1 and TRBJ1-4, with D uncertain. CDR3 length equals 14 residues. Per germline, CDR1 MGHRA and CDR2 YSYEKL. V dropped 2 bases and J dropped 8 bases, with 12 bases sitting between them. CDR3 loop: CASSQPKELEKLFF. The CDR3 DNA follows: TGCGCCAGCAGCCAACCAAAGGAGTTGGAAAAACTGTTTTTT.

This rearrangement joins TRBV20-1 to TRBJ2-7, with 8 bases fitting TRBD1. V shed 4 bases, J shed 2 bases, and the junction held 10 bases outside the gene matches. This CDR3 is 15 amino acids long. Germline CDR1 is DFQATT and CDR2 is SNEGSKA (reference sequence). CDR3 DNA sequence: TGCAGTGCTACCCCAGCGACAGGGGACGCCTACGAGCAGTACTTC. Its translation is CSATPATGDAYEQYF.

V is TRBV2 and J is TRBJ1-2; 7 bases align to TRBD1. Germline CDR1 is SNHLY and CDR2 is FYNNEI. The J segment lost 5 bases and the V segment lost 7 bases, leaving 7 bases of the junction unmatched. CDR3 length: 13 residues. CDR3 protein: CASKETGLYGYTF. The CDR3, as DNA: TGTGCCAGCAAAGAGACAGGGTTATATGGCTACACCTTC.

This rearrangement joins TRBV6-5 to TRBJ1-1; D call uncertain. V lost 6 bases and J 1 base, leaving 12 bases between the germline ends. Per the germline V gene, CDR1 is MNHEY and CDR2 is SVGAGI. This CDR3 contains 14 residues. The CDR3 coding sequence is TGTGCCAGCAGGAGAGACGGAAGGAACACTGAAGCTTTCTTT. It codes for CASRRDGRNTEAFF.

This clonotype was detected a few times. The V call is TRBV19, the J call TRBJ2-7; perhaps D is TRBD1 or TRBD2 (6 bases each). The CDR3 has 14 residues. CDR1 LNHDA and CDR2 SQIVND come from the germline V gene (reference sequence). The V end lost 5 bases, the J end lost 3 bases, and 14 bases lay between the germline ends. The DNA of the CDR3 is TGTGCCAGTAGTTTCCCGGGGGCGGGCTACGAGCAGTACTTC. This sequence encodes CASSFPGAGYEQYF.

V usage is TRBV29-1 and J usage is TRBJ2-4, with 11 bases aligning to TRBD1. Trimming at V came to 7 bases and at J to 13 bases, leaving 12 bases not matched to a gene. The CDR3 consists of 13 residues. Germline V gene data show CDR1 as SQVTM and CDR2 as ANQGSEA. For the CDR3, the DNA is TGCAGCGCTCGGACAGGGGGCAGGGATGAGCAGTACTTC. Its protein is CSARTGGRDEQYF.

A few counts support this clonotype. The chain has TRBV5-6 and TRBJ1-2, with D unresolved. V was shortened by 6 bases and J by 1 base, with 4 bases between the two germline ends. Germline-derived CDR1 and CDR2 are SGHDT and YYEEEE. The CDR3 extends over 11 amino acids. The DNA of the CDR3 is TGTGCCAGCACGAATAACTATGGCTACACCTTC. It translates to CASTNNYGYTF.

The chain recombines TRBV28 with TRBJ2-7; weak D call: TRBD1 (5 bases). Trimming pared 8 bases from V and 5 bases from J, leaving 13 bases between. CDR1 MDHEN and CDR2 SYDVKM come from the germline V gene. The length of the CDR3 is 12 residues. The CDR3 DNA follows: TGTGCCAGCTTTCAGGGTTCCCACGAGCAGTACTTC. It specifies CASFQGSHEQYF.

The chain recombines TRBV5-5 with TRBJ2-1, with 7 bases matching TRBD1. The CDR3 is made up of 15 amino acids. Germline V CDR1 and CDR2: SGHKS, YYEKEE (reference sequence). Trimming removed 4 bases from V and 4 bases from J; junction bases left unmatched: 8. CDR3 sequence reads: CASSGIQGSYNEQFF. The CDR3 DNA is TGTGCCAGCAGCGGAATACAGGGGTCGTACAATGAGCAGTTCTTC. The full variable domain, completed using reference TRBV5-5 and TRBJ2-1, is DAGVTQSPTHLIKTRGQQVTLRCSPISGHKSVSWYQQVLGQGPQFIFQYYEKEERGRGNFPDRFSARQFPNYSSELNVNALLLGDSALYLCASSGIQGSYNEQFFGPGTRLTVL.

This sequence joins TRBV6-2 or TRBV6-3 and TRBJ2-3; 10 bases map to TRBD2. Per germline, CDR1 MNHEY and CDR2 SVGEGT. The CDR3 has 12 residues. V trimming: 7 bases; J trimming: 9 bases; junction bases outside the gene matches: 4. CDR3 DNA sequence: TGTGCCAGCACCCAACTAGCGGGGACGCAGTATTTT. Translating it yields CASTQLAGTQYF.

The chain uses TRBV7-9 and TRBJ1-2; 10 bases are a match to TRBD1. With V trimmed by 5 bases and J by 6 bases, 9 bases remained unmatched. Per the germline V gene, CDR1 is SEHNR and CDR2 is FQNEAQ (reference sequence). CDR3 length: 15 residues. The CDR3 loop is CASSPPGQGFNGYTF. The CDR3 DNA sequence: TGTGCCAGCAGCCCGCCGGGACAGGGGTTCAATGGCTACACCTTC.

As for this clonotype: In this CDR3 the conserved last residue, phenylalanine or tryptophan, is missing, so a read error is likely. The gene calls are TRBV29-1 and TRBJ1-2; possible D gene TRBD1, 5 bases. Trimming pared 4 bases from V and 6 bases from J, leaving 15 bases between. This CDR3 has 13 amino acids. The germline V gene encodes CDR1 SQVTM and CDR2 ANQGSEA. DNA of the CDR3: TGCAGCGTTGGGCCGAAAGGGGATCATGGCTACACCTTA. It is translated as CSVGPKGDHGYTL.

V gene TRBV4-2 combines with J gene TRBJ2-1, with 10 bases lining up with TRBD2. Trimming at V came to 0 bases and at J to 7 bases, leaving 9 bases not matched to a gene. Germline V lookup: CDR1 LGHNA, CDR2 YNFKEQ. This CDR3 region has 17 residues. The CDR3 bases are TGTGCCAGCAGCCAAGACCCTGGGGTAGCGGGGGGAAATGAGCAGTTCTTC. Protein: CASSQDPGVAGGNEQFF.